Here is one T cell receptor (beta chain) with its context. The sample originates from a study of T cell changes during pregnancy in multiple sclerosis. Germline values: CDR1 SGHDN, CDR2 FVKESK. The CDR3 spans 14 residues. Trimming pared 4 bases from V and 5 bases from J, leaving 15 bases between. Here immunoSEQ multiplex PCR was the method, and the copy in TCRdb shows in-frame clones only, minus some. The profile shows about 39,000 clones, about 88% of them singletons. The receptor was isolated from a female donor with multiple sclerosis, enrolled in a pregnancy study. The chain links TRBV14 to TRBJ2-7; no clear D. Sequences were derived from CD8+ T cells from peripheral blood mononuclear cells, sampled in the first trimester of pregnancy. This chain's CDR3 is CASSRIEAPHEQYF. The DNA of the CDR3 is TGTGCCAGCAGCCGGATTGAGGCTCCCCACGAGCAGTACTTC.